The 23 T cell receptor beta chains reported below all come from one sample, sequenced in a study of shared clonotypes between healthy human individuals. Clones were sequenced by immunoSEQ multiplex PCR, and TCRdb holds only the in-frame ones, with some missing. The sample gives 730,000 or so clones, more than 70% of which show up once; approximately 1.8% is in the top ten. The sample consisted of memory CD4+ T cells sorted from blood. As to subset: CD45RA-negative fraction. The source of these receptors is a woman aged 30 to 39 in good health.

The V and J genes are TRBV19 and TRBJ1-1, with D hard to call. CDR1 is LNHDA, CDR2 SQIVND, per germline (reference sequence). The CDR3 has 12 residues. V dropped 1 base and J dropped 10 bases, with 10 bases sitting between them. Here the CDR3 DNA reads TGTGCCAGTAGTATAGGGAACCTGAGAGCTTTCTTT. This gives the protein CASSIGNLRAFF.

As for this clone: The sample carries other DNA sequences with the same CDR3. The chain is built from TRBV25-1 and TRBJ1-5; possibly TRBD1 for D (6 bases). The V end lost 9 bases, the J end lost 2 bases, and 14 bases lay between the germline ends. Germline V CDR1 and CDR2: MGHDK, SYGVNS. The CDR3 has 14 residues. The CDR3 loop is CASSGGGGNQPQHF. As DNA, the CDR3 is TGTGCCAGTTCCGGGGGGGGCGGCAATCAGCCCCAGCATTTT.

The sample holds a few counts of this clone. The sample carries other DNA sequences with the same CDR3. The chain links TRBV5-1 to TRBJ2-2, with D possibly TRBD1 on 6 matching bases. The length of the CDR3 is 13 residues. Trimming cost V 4 bases and J 5 bases, with 9 bases left between them. The germline V gene has CDR1 SGHRS and CDR2 YFSETQ. The CDR3 DNA follows: TGCGCCAGCAGCCCCCAGGGGACCGGGGAGCTGTTTTTT. It is translated as CASSPQGTGELFF.

The gene calls are TRBV28 and TRBJ2-2; tentative D call: TRBD1 (5 bases). The CDR3 sequence is 16 residues long. The germline V and J ends were trimmed by 6 bases and 6 bases, with 20 bases remaining between them. Germline V CDR1 and CDR2: MDHEN, SYDVKM. CDR3 bases: TGTGCCAGCAGCCCTAATCACAGGTCCCGATCCGGGGAGCTGTTTTTT. Its protein product is CASSPNHRSRSGELFF. Using reference TRBV28 and TRBJ2-2 for the parts outside the CDR3, the full variable domain is DVKVTQSSRYLVKRTGEKVFLECVQDMDHENMFWYRQDPGLGLRLIYFSYDVKMKEKGDIPEGYSVSREKKERFSLILESASTNQTSMYLCASSPNHRSRSGELFFGEGSRLTVL.

With regard to this clone: The same CDR3 is also encoded by other DNA sequences in this sample. V gene TRBV6-1 combines with J gene TRBJ1-5, with TRBD1 as a possible D gene (5 bases). The CDR3 extends over 13 amino acids. Per germline, CDR1 MNHNS and CDR2 SASEGT. V lost 4 bases and J lost 4, with 8 bases in between. The DNA for the CDR3 is TGTGCCAGCAGTGTTGAGGGGAATCAGCCCCAGCATTTT. Translating it yields CASSVEGNQPQHF.

The rearrangement links TRBV5-1 to TRBJ2-5; unclear D gene. The CDR3 is made up of 14 amino acids. The V and J ends lost 0 bases and 0 bases respectively, with 6 bases between them. Germline V gives CDR1 SGHRS, CDR2 YFSETQ. CDR3 residues: CASSLAVDQETQYF. DNA of the CDR3: TGCGCCAGCAGCTTGGCCGTGGACCAAGAGACCCAGTACTTC.

This rearrangement joins TRBV2 to TRBJ2-2; a weak D match, TRBD2 (5 bases). From germline, CDR1 is SNHLY and CDR2 FYNNEI. Between the trimmed V and J ends, which lost 9 bases and 1 base, there was a span of 12 bases. This CDR3 is built from 14 residues. The CDR3 DNA reads TGTGCCAGAAGCCCAAGCGGGAACACCGGGGAGCTGTTTTTT. Encoded protein: CARSPSGNTGELFF.

The rearrangement links TRBV5-1 to TRBJ2-3; D could derive from TRBD1 or TRBD2 (6 bases each). The germline V and J ends were trimmed by 4 bases and 2 bases, with 17 bases remaining between them. Germline CDR1 SGHRS, CDR2 YFSETQ. This CDR3 has 16 residues. CDR3 sequence (DNA): TGCGCCAGCAGCCAGGGACTGACAGGACCCACAGATACGCAGTATTTT. This encodes CASSQGLTGPTDTQYF.

V is TRBV2 and J is TRBJ2-7; perhaps TRBD1 as D (6 bases). V lost 2 bases and J lost 5, with 10 bases in between. This CDR3 has 13 residues. Germline V gene data show CDR1 as SNHLY and CDR2 as FYNNEI. CDR3 loop: CASSEQGIHEQYF. For the CDR3, the DNA is TGTGCCAGCAGTGAACAGGGGATCCACGAGCAGTACTTC.

The CDR3 DNA follows: TGTGCCAGCACCCCGGGACAGGTATATGAGCAGTTCTTC. This codes for CASTPGQVYEQFF. V is TRBV28 and J is TRBJ2-1; TRBD1 matches 8 bases. CDR3 length equals 13 residues. With V trimmed by 7 bases and J by 8 bases, 7 bases remained unmatched. Germline loops: CDR1 MDHEN, CDR2 SYDVKM.

The V and J genes are TRBV5-4 and TRBJ1-4, with 9 positions matching TRBD1. With 4 bases clipped from V and 8 bases from J, the junction kept 9 bases outside the gene matches. This CDR3 contains 15 residues. Germline-derived CDR1 and CDR2 are SGHNT and YYREEE (reference sequence). In DNA, the CDR3 is TGTGCCAGCAGCCGCACGGGACAGGGAAAAGAAAAACTGTTTTTT. Protein: CASSRTGQGKEKLFF.

CDR3: CASSSRKVLKNDLSEQFF. In DNA form, the CDR3 reads TGTGCCAGTAGTTCGAGAAAGGTACTAAAGAATGATCTGAGTGAGCAGTTCTTC. The chain carries TRBV19 and TRBJ2-1; D is unclear. This CDR3 comprises 18 residues. Trimming shortened V by 5 bases and J by 9 bases, and 29 bases separated the two germline ends. Germline-derived CDR1 and CDR2 are LNHDA and SQIVND (reference sequence).

Only a few counts were recorded for this clone. CDR3: CASSLGGRSYEQYF. The CDR3 DNA reads TGTGCCAGCAGTTTAGGCGGGCGGAGCTACGAGCAGTACTTC. The rearrangement joins TRBV27 to TRBJ2-7; maybe TRBD2 (5 bases). This CDR3 has 14 amino acids. Germline loops: CDR1 MNHEY, CDR2 SMNVEV (reference sequence). The germline V and J ends were trimmed by 2 bases and 3 bases, with 11 bases remaining between them.

This clone occurred a few times. The V gene is TRBV5-4, the J gene TRBJ1-4; D gene uncertain. The CDR3 extends over 12 amino acids. The germline CDR1 and CDR2 sequences are SGHNT and YYREEE (reference sequence). V was pared by 3 bases and J by 8 bases, with 8 bases between. The CDR3 spells CASSSPAEKLFF. The CDR3 region has the DNA TGTGCCAGCAGCTCCCCGGCAGAAAAACTGTTTTTT.

The CDR3 loop reads CASSEPGLPDNEQFF. The CDR3 DNA sequence: TGTGCCAGTAGTGAGCCGGGACTTCCGGACAATGAGCAGTTCTTC. The chain links TRBV19 to TRBJ2-1; perhaps TRBD2 as D (6 bases). The CDR3 extends over 15 amino acids. Trimming took 5 bases from V and 5 from J, leaving 16 bases between them. Germline assignment: CDR1 LNHDA and CDR2 SQIVND (reference sequence).

The V and J genes are TRBV5-8 and TRBJ2-3; D might be TRBD1 (5 bases). The germline gives CDR1 SGHTS, CDR2 YDEGEE. The CDR3 is 16 amino acids. V lost 4 bases and J lost 6, with 21 bases in between. CDR3 loop: CASSNGPFGRQDTQYF. The CDR3 region has the DNA TGTGCCAGCAGCAATGGGCCATTCGGGCGACAGGATACGCAGTATTTT.

This chain joins TRBV28 and TRBJ1-3; D gene ambiguous. Per the germline V gene, CDR1 is MDHEN and CDR2 is SYDVKM. V lost 6 bases, J lost 8 bases, and 8 bases lay in between. The CDR3 is 11 residues long. CDR3 coding DNA: TGTGCCAGCAGCATGAAAGACACCATATATTTT. Protein: CASSMKDTIYF.

The chain has TRBV7-9 and TRBJ2-5, with D perhaps TRBD2 (7 bases). Trimming removed 4 bases from V and 2 bases from J, with 11 bases in between. This CDR3 spans 14 amino acids. Looked up from germline, CDR1 is SEHNR and CDR2 is FQNEAQ (reference sequence). The CDR3 DNA follows: TGTGCCAGCAGCTCGGGAGGACAGCAAGAGACCCAGTACTTC. Translation: CASSSGGQQETQYF.

This clone was detected a few times. The gene calls are TRBV5-5 and TRBJ2-1; possible D gene TRBD1, 5 bases. In germline, CDR1 is SGHKS, CDR2 YYEKEE (reference sequence). The CDR3 has 14 residues. V lost 1 base to trimming and J lost 3 bases, with 8 bases between them. CDR3 protein: CASSLTRDYNEQFF. For the CDR3, the DNA is TGTGCCAGCAGCTTGACCAGGGACTACAATGAGCAGTTCTTC.

With respect to this clone: In the same sample, other DNA sequences code for this CDR3. This chain uses TRBV28 with TRBJ2-3, with 7 positions matching TRBD2. Germline V gene sequence: CDR1 MDHEN, CDR2 SYDVKM. After removal of 2 bases from V and 1 base from J, the junction contained 6 bases not matched to a gene. The CDR3 is 16 residues long. CDR3 sequence: CASSLRTGRGTDTQYF. The DNA of the CDR3 is TGTGCCAGCAGTTTACGGACGGGGAGGGGCACAGATACGCAGTATTTT.

This clone was observed once. This sequence joins TRBV18 and TRBJ1-1, with D uncertain. CDR1 is KGHSH and CDR2 is LQKENI in the germline V gene. The CDR3 loop spans 15 amino acids. V lost 5 bases and J lost 1, with 14 bases in between. The CDR3 spells CASSILSEGNTEAFF. Written as DNA, the CDR3 is TGTGCCAGCTCAATACTATCAGAGGGGAACACTGAAGCTTTCTTT.

The chain recombines TRBV5-4 with TRBJ1-4; a possible D gene is TRBD1 (5 bases). V lost 0 bases and J lost 4, with 10 bases in between. Per germline, CDR1 SGHNT and CDR2 YYREEE (reference sequence). The CDR3 is made up of 15 amino acids. CDR3 protein: CASSLGLDSNEKLFF. The DNA of the CDR3 is TGTGCCAGCAGCTTGGGCCTCGACAGTAATGAAAAACTGTTTTTT. The variable domain in full, with the rest retrieved from reference TRBV5-4 and TRBJ1-4, is ETGVTQSPTHLIKTRGQQVTLRCSSQSGHNTVSWYQQALGQGPQFIFQYYREEENGRGNFPPRFSGLQFPNYSSELNVNALELDDSALYLCASSLGLDSNEKLFFGSGTQLSVL.

J is TRBJ1-1 and V is TRBV28, with D hard to call. The CDR3 spans 16 residues. With 3 bases removed from V and 4 bases from J, the gap between germline ends came to 18 bases. Germline V gene sequence: CDR1 MDHEN, CDR2 SYDVKM. Here the CDR3 DNA reads TGTGCCAGCAGTTTTAGGAGGTTGGAGGAAGGCACTGAAGCTTTCTTT. Its translation: CASSFRRLEEGTEAFF.